The 27 T cell receptor beta chains presented below share a single source sample, sequenced in a study of blood T cells in healthy people across ages. It was with a sample-barcoded 5' primer and a J-beta primer mix that a second PCR of roughly 7 to 11 cycles was run. Each CDR3 protein gets one entry after TCRdb re-called the 5' RACE reads with MiXCR. The sample includes 800,000 or so distinct CDR3 sequences, 35% to 50% seen only once; the top ten take around a sixth. The material sequenced was blood. These receptors originate from a man older than 75 in good health.

The J gene is TRBJ2-1, the V gene TRBV4-2; TRBD1 agrees at 11 bases. From germline, CDR1 is LGHNA and CDR2 YNFKEQ. The CDR3 has 16 residues. Unmatched junction bases numbered 8, after V lost 4 bases and J lost 6 bases. The CDR3 sequence: CASSPGQGADPNEQFF. CDR3 DNA sequence: TGTGCCAGCAGCCCCGGACAGGGGGCGGACCCCAATGAGCAGTTCTTC.

This chain joins TRBV7-2 and TRBJ2-7; D gene unclear. This CDR3 is built from 14 residues. V shed 5 bases and J shed 3 bases, with 14 bases lying between them. In germline, CDR1 is SGHTA, CDR2 FQGNSA. The CDR3, as DNA: TGTGCCAGCAGCCCACGATTAGATGGCTACGAGCAGTACTTC. This gives the protein CASSPRLDGYEQYF. The complete variable domain, with remaining parts taken from reference TRBV7-2 and TRBJ2-7, reads GAGVSQSPSNKVTEKGKDVELRCDPISGHTALYWYRQSLGQGLEFLIYFQGNSAPDKSGLPSDRFSAERTGGSVSTLTIQRTQQEDSAVYLCASSPRLDGYEQYFGPGTRLTVT.

The chain links TRBV20-1 to TRBJ2-6; D unresolved. V lost 4 bases and J 2 bases, leaving 9 bases between the germline ends. CDR3 length equals 14 residues. Germline lookup yields CDR1 DFQATT and CDR2 SNEGSKA (reference sequence). CDR3 in amino acids: CSATPKAGANVLTF. The DNA for the CDR3 is TGCAGTGCTACCCCAAAGGCTGGGGCCAACGTCCTGACTTTC.

This clonotype was observed many times. The CDR3 loop reads CGLRGILYEQYF. The CDR3 DNA reads TGCGGACTCCGGGGGATACTCTACGAGCAGTACTTC. The chain links TRBV20-1 to TRBJ2-7, with TRBD2 as a possible D gene (6 bases). This CDR3 region has 12 residues. The germline gives CDR1 DFQATT, CDR2 SNEGSKA (reference sequence).

This clonotype was observed a few times. V is TRBV3-1 and J is TRBJ2-5; tentatively, D is TRBD1 (5 bases). V shed 0 bases and J shed 2 bases, with 19 bases lying between them. Germline CDR1 is LGHDT and CDR2 is YNNKEL (reference sequence). CDR3 length: 18 amino acids. The CDR3 region has the DNA TGTGCCAGCAGCCAAGAGGTTCTCGGACCCAGGGCTCAAGAGACCCAGTACTTC. Encoded protein: CASSQEVLGPRAQETQYF.

V and J are TRBV27 and TRBJ2-7, with no clear D. Germline values: CDR1 MNHEY, CDR2 SMNVEV (reference sequence). Trimming pared 6 bases from V and 3 bases from J, leaving 15 bases between. This CDR3 is 14 amino acids long. The DNA for the CDR3 is TGTGCCAGCAGAGGACGGGCTTTAAGCTACGAGCAGTACTTC. This encodes CASRGRALSYEQYF.

The chain is built from TRBV4-2 and TRBJ1-2; TRBD1 aligns across 7 bases. Germline V lookup: CDR1 LGHNA, CDR2 YNFKEQ. The CDR3 contains 17 residues. V shed 0 bases and J 2 bases; nucleotides not matched to a gene: 9. The CDR3 DNA sequence: TGTGCCAGCAGCCAAGATCTCCAGCCAGGGGGGAACTATGGCTACACCTTC. The encoded protein is CASSQDLQPGGNYGYTF.

To note about this clonotype: A much larger clonotype is one base distant, so this may be a read error. This rearrangement joins TRBV7-9 to TRBJ2-4, with a tentative D call TRBD1 (5 bases). The J call may be mistaken, given a closer DNA end match to TRBJ2-7. This CDR3 has 14 amino acids. From germline, CDR1 is SEHNR and CDR2 FQNEAQ (reference sequence). CDR3 protein: CASSVTQDSYEQYF. CDR3 nucleotide sequence: TGTGCCAGCAGCGTAACACAGGACTCCTACGAGCAGTACTTC.

Remarks on this clonotype: The final CDR3 position lacks the conserved phenylalanine or tryptophan, pointing to a likely read error. The chain recombines TRBV27 with TRBJ2-7, with 9 nucleotides matching TRBD2. This CDR3 has 16 residues. Germline CDR1 MNHEY, CDR2 SMNVEV (reference sequence). V trimming: 6 bases; J trimming: 0 bases; junction bases outside the gene matches: 9. The CDR3 DNA sequence: TGTGCCAGCAGGATGTTTAGCGGGGGAGGCTCCTACGAGCAGTACCTC. Encoded protein: CASRMFSGGGSYEQYL.

This clonotype has only a few counts. The chain has TRBV9 and TRBJ2-7; D could derive from TRBD1 or TRBD2 (5 bases each). This CDR3 is 16 amino acids long. V was trimmed by 3 bases and J by 3 bases, leaving 19 bases between them. The germline CDR1 and CDR2 sequences are SGDLS and YYNGEE. Here the CDR3 reads CASSAPGRSLGYEQYF. The DNA of the CDR3 is TGTGCCAGCAGCGCCCCGGGACGCAGTCTTGGCTACGAGCAGTACTTC.

This clonotype was seen only a few times. The V and J genes are TRBV15 and TRBJ2-2; D may be TRBD1 or TRBD2 (5 bases each). Germline values: CDR1 LNHNV, CDR2 YYDKDF (reference sequence). The CDR3 is 14 amino acids. V lost 8 bases and J lost 4, with 14 bases in between. In DNA, the CDR3 is TGTGCCACCGCTCGGGAAGGGGTCACCGGGGAGCTGTTTTTT. This sequence encodes CATAREGVTGELFF.

This sequence joins TRBV6-2 or TRBV6-3 and TRBJ1-6; 8 bases are a match to TRBD1. The CDR3 is made up of 15 amino acids. Per germline, CDR1 MNHEY and CDR2 SVGEGT. V shed 0 bases, J shed 9 bases, and the junction held 4 bases outside the gene matches. The CDR3 is CASSYSTGDVSPLHF. In DNA form, the CDR3 reads TGTGCCAGCAGTTACTCGACAGGGGATGTTTCACCCCTCCACTTT.

The chain employs TRBV5-1 and TRBJ1-2, with 10 positions matching TRBD1. The CDR3 spans 14 residues. V shed 4 bases and J 6 bases; nucleotides not matched to a gene: 6. Looked up from germline, CDR1 is SGHRS and CDR2 is YFSETQ. CDR3: CASSAGQGHDGYTF. The CDR3, as DNA: TGCGCCAGCAGCGCGGGACAGGGGCACGATGGCTACACCTTC.

The V call is TRBV20-1, the J call TRBJ1-5; D is possibly TRBD1 (6 bases). CDR3 size: 13 residues. Germline V lookup: CDR1 DFQATT, CDR2 SNEGSKA (reference sequence). V was clipped by 3 bases and J by 5 bases, with 11 bases between them. The CDR3 is CSARESGDQPQHF. CDR3 DNA sequence: TGCAGTGCTAGGGAGTCAGGGGATCAGCCCCAGCATTTT.

This clonotype was found many times. This chain links TRBV12-3 or TRBV12-4 with TRBJ2-3; 7 nucleotides align to TRBD1. The CDR3 has 15 amino acids. The V and J ends lost 5 bases and 0 bases, in that order; junction bases with no gene match: 5. Written as DNA, the CDR3 is TGTGCCAGCAGTCCCGGACAGGCGAGCACAGATACGCAGTATTTT. Translating it yields CASSPGQASTDTQYF.

This chain links TRBV20-1 with TRBJ2-3; possible D gene TRBD1, 6 bases. Germline CDR1 and CDR2: DFQATT and SNEGSKA (reference sequence). The germline V and J ends were trimmed by 6 bases and 3 bases, with 25 bases remaining between them. The CDR3 is made up of 17 amino acids. The CDR3 region has the DNA TGCAGTGCGGGGGCGCCGAGTTCGGTATTAGAAACAGATACGCAGTATTTT. Protein sequence: CSAGAPSSVLETDTQYF.

With respect to this clonotype: Since a much larger clone is just one base distant, this may be a read error. The chain couples TRBV7-2 to TRBJ2-7, with 14 bases aligning to TRBD2. TRBJ2-5 explains the end of the DNA better; the J call may be wrong. CDR3 length equals 18 residues. CDR1 is SGHTA, CDR2 FQGNSA, per germline. In DNA, the CDR3 is TGTGCCAGCAACGTATCGGGACTAGCGGGAGCCTCGGGGGAGACCCAGTACTTC. Translation: CASNVSGLAGASGETQYF.

This clonotype has just a few counts. The chain uses TRBV28 and TRBJ2-7; 12 nucleotides match TRBD2. The trim removed 6 bases at V and 2 bases at J, leaving 5 bases unmatched. CDR1 MDHEN and CDR2 SYDVKM come from the germline V gene. The CDR3 totals 15 residues. The CDR3 reads CASRLLAGGPYEQYF. The CDR3 DNA is TGTGCCAGCAGATTACTAGCGGGAGGACCCTACGAGCAGTACTTC.

This clonotype was seen only a few times. The chain couples TRBV20-1 to TRBJ1-3; D call uncertain. Between the trimmed V and J ends, which lost 3 bases and 0 bases, there was a span of 6 bases. The germline V gene has CDR1 DFQATT and CDR2 SNEGSKA (reference sequence). This CDR3 is built from 13 residues. The CDR3 loop reads CSASITSGNTIYF. DNA for the CDR3: TGCAGTGCTAGTATAACCTCTGGAAACACCATATATTTT.

This chain uses TRBV6-6 with TRBJ2-4; no clear D gene. The germline V gene has CDR1 MNHNY and CDR2 SVGAGI (reference sequence). This CDR3 spans 15 amino acids. V gave up 2 bases and J gave up 2 bases, with 10 bases separating them. The CDR3: CASSYGGLPKNIQYF. CDR3 nucleotides: TGTGCCAGCAGTTACGGTGGGTTGCCCAAAAACATTCAGTACTTC.

This clonotype has at least ten counts. The CDR3: CASSPGTADNEQFF. CDR3 in DNA: TGTGCCAGCAGCCCCGGGACAGCCGACAATGAGCAGTTCTTC. V gene TRBV12-3 or TRBV12-4 combines with J gene TRBJ2-1, with 7 bases lining up with TRBD1. The CDR3 runs 14 residues. J lost 5 bases, V lost 6 bases, and 7 bases had no gene match.

The chain links TRBV14 to TRBJ2-5; no reliable D call. V dropped 1 base and J dropped 2 bases, with 5 bases sitting between them. CDR3 size: 13 residues. Germline V CDR1 and CDR2: SGHDN, FVKESK. The CDR3 loop reads CASSQALQETQYF. The CDR3, as DNA: TGTGCCAGCAGCCAAGCTTTACAAGAGACCCAGTACTTC.

The chain uses TRBV28 and TRBJ2-1; perhaps TRBD1 as D (5 bases). Trimming removed 1 base from V and 0 bases from J, with 10 bases in between. CDR3 length equals 16 residues. Germline V lookup: CDR1 MDHEN, CDR2 SYDVKM. The CDR3 nucleotides are TGTGCCAGCAGTTTATATGGTCAGGGCTCCTACAATGAGCAGTTCTTC. This codes for CASSLYGQGSYNEQFF. The variable domain in full, completed from reference TRBV28 and TRBJ2-1, reads DVKVTQSSRYLVKRTGEKVFLECVQDMDHENMFWYRQDPGLGLRLIYFSYDVKMKEKGDIPEGYSVSREKKERFSLILESASTNQTSMYLCASSLYGQGSYNEQFFGPGTRLTVL.

As regards this clonotype: An end of the junction differs from the germline gene, which may be a read error. The chain combines TRBV7-9 with TRBJ2-3; 10 nucleotides line up with TRBD2. There are 18 residues in the CDR3. From germline, CDR1 is SEHNR and CDR2 FQNEAQ (reference sequence). Here the CDR3 reads CTSSLLLGGLAVTDTQYF. The CDR3 DNA reads TGTACCAGCAGCTTACTTCTCGGAGGACTAGCGGTCACAGATACGCAGTATTTT. Looking up the rest from reference TRBV7-9 and TRBJ2-3 gives the full variable domain: DTGVSQNPRHKITKRGQNVTFRCDPISEHNRLYWYRQTLGQGPEFLTYFQNEAQLEKSRLLSDRFSAERPKGSFSTLEIQRTEQGDSAMYLCTSSLLLGGLAVTDTQYFGPGTRLTVL.

The chain is built from TRBV29-1 and TRBJ2-5, with TRBD2 matching 9 bases. CDR1 is SQVTM, CDR2 ANQGSEA, per germline. This CDR3 has 16 amino acids. Losses at the gene ends were 7 bases for V and 1 base for J; bases not matched to a gene: 13. DNA of the CDR3: TGCAGCGCCGTCTCGGGACTAGCAGAACTCCAAGAGACCCAGTACTTC. Protein sequence: CSAVSGLAELQETQYF.

In regard to this clonotype: Possible read error: a much larger clone is one base away. This chain links TRBV5-1 with TRBJ2-5; 8 bases map to TRBD2. CDR1 SGHRS and CDR2 YFSETQ come from the germline V gene. The CDR3 covers 14 residues. CDR3 DNA: TGCGCCAGCAGCGTGACTAGCGTCCAAGAGGCCCAGTACTTC. As protein: CASSVTSVQEAQYF.

The V and J genes are TRBV4-2 and TRBJ2-3; TRBD2 aligns across 7 bases. This CDR3 region has 16 residues. V shed 0 bases, J shed 1 base, and the junction held 4 bases outside the gene matches. Germline CDR1 reads LGHNA; CDR2 reads YNFKEQ. This CDR3 reads CASSQDWGRGTDTQYF. The CDR3 coding sequence is TGTGCCAGCAGCCAAGACTGGGGGAGGGGCACAGATACGCAGTATTTT.